The 25 T cell receptor beta chains listed next were all sequenced from one sample in a study of cytomegalovirus exposure and HLA in healthy donors. Primers included in the PCR were 60 Vbeta and 13 Jbeta primers. Profiling relied on immunoSEQ multiplex PCR, and the TCRdb table lists in-frame clones only, not all of them. The repertoire holds more than 150,000 clones, with 65% to 80% as singletons. The specimen sequenced was PBMCs. These receptors originate from a woman aged 40 to 50 in good health and CMV-seropositive.

Regarding this clone: The identical CDR3 is also encoded by other nucleotide sequences in the sample. The chain couples TRBV6-5 to TRBJ2-7, with TRBD1 identical over 8 bases. The V segment lost 6 bases and the J segment 2 bases; nucleotides outside the gene matches: 6. This CDR3 has 14 residues. Germline loops: CDR1 MNHEY, CDR2 SVGAGI. The CDR3 region is CASSPGQGAYEQYF. As DNA, the CDR3 is TGTGCCAGCAGCCCTGGACAGGGAGCCTACGAGCAGTACTTC.

The V and J genes are TRBV28 and TRBJ2-3; 16 positions match TRBD2. CDR3 length: 20 residues. J was trimmed by 3 bases and V by 5 bases; bases with no gene match: 14. Germline loops: CDR1 MDHEN, CDR2 SYDVKM. The DNA of the CDR3 is TGTGCCAGCAGTCCCTGGGGGACTAGCGGGGGGGCCGGGGGAACAGATACGCAGTATTTT. Its translation is CASSPWGTSGGAGGTDTQYF.

The gene calls are TRBV30 and TRBJ2-2; 10 nucleotides align to TRBD2. The CDR3 totals 15 residues. Losses at the gene ends were 1 base for V and 5 bases for J; bases not matched to a gene: 4. Germline V gene sequence: CDR1 GTSNPN, CDR2 SVGIG (reference sequence). The CDR3 region is CAWSGLAGVTGELFF. In DNA, the CDR3 is TGTGCCTGGAGTGGACTAGCGGGTGTTACCGGGGAGCTGTTTTTT.

As DNA, the CDR3 is TGCAGCGTTGAAACAGGGGGTCGGGGCTACACCTTC. It yields the protein CSVETGGRGYTF. The chain joins TRBV29-1 to TRBJ1-2; 8 positions match TRBD1. CDR1 and CDR2 (germline): SQVTM, ANQGSEA. This CDR3 is built from 12 residues. The V gene end was trimmed by 2 bases and the J gene end by 8 bases; junction bases not matched to a gene: 4.

This chain connects TRBV6-5 to TRBJ1-3; the D is unclear. The CDR3 loop spans 15 amino acids. V lost 7 bases and J 0 bases, leaving 13 bases between the germline ends. The V gene's germline CDR1 is MNHEY and CDR2 SVGAGI. The CDR3 DNA sequence: TGTGCCAGCACCAACGGCGGGCTCTCTGGAAACACCATATATTTT. Its protein is CASTNGGLSGNTIYF.

The chain couples TRBV28 to TRBJ2-2, with a possible D match to TRBD2 (5 bases). V was pared by 4 bases and J by 7 bases, with 7 bases between. Germline V gene lookup returns CDR1 MDHEN and CDR2 SYDVKM. The CDR3 length is 12 residues. In DNA form, the CDR3 reads TGTGCCAGCAGTTATCGGGACGGGGAGCTGTTTTTT. This encodes CASSYRDGELFF.

The J gene is TRBJ1-1, the V gene TRBV5-6; TRBD1 aligns across 7 bases. This CDR3 has 17 amino acids. J was trimmed by 5 bases and V by 0 bases; bases with no gene match: 13. The germline gives CDR1 SGHDT, CDR2 YYEEEE. CDR3 loop: CASSLDLTGRVGTEAFF. Here the CDR3 DNA reads TGTGCCAGCAGCTTGGACCTGACAGGGCGGGTTGGAACTGAAGCTTTCTTT.

The chain is built from TRBV7-6 and TRBJ1-2; 10 nucleotides agree with TRBD1. The CDR3 totals 14 residues. J lost 5 bases, V lost 5 bases, and 5 bases had no gene match. CDR1 and CDR2 from the germline V gene are SGHVS and FNYEAQ. Here the CDR3 reads CASSQGTGEYGYTF. Written as DNA, the CDR3 is TGTGCCAGCAGCCAAGGGACAGGGGAATATGGCTACACCTTC.

The V and J genes are TRBV5-1 and TRBJ1-3, with D perhaps matching TRBD1 (6 bases). Germline values: CDR1 SGHRS, CDR2 YFSETQ. The CDR3 has 14 amino acids. V lost 4 bases and J 10 bases, leaving 18 bases between the germline ends. CDR3 sequence: CASSRGSGERTIYF. DNA for the CDR3: TGCGCCAGCAGCAGGGGATCAGGGGAGAGAACCATATATTTT.

CDR3 nucleotide sequence: TGCGCCAGCAGCTATACACCGAACACCGGGGAGCTGTTTTTT. Translated: CASSYTPNTGELFF. The V call is TRBV5-1, the J call TRBJ2-2; D not certain. This CDR3 is 14 amino acids long. In germline, CDR1 is SGHRS, CDR2 YFSETQ. V was pared by 3 bases and J by 0 bases, with 6 bases between.

This clone was observed a handful of times. This CDR3 is CASSQAGWEKLFF. CDR3 bases: TGCGCCAGCAGCCAAGCAGGATGGGAAAAACTGTTTTTT. The V and J genes are TRBV4-3 and TRBJ1-4; no firm D call. Trimming left V 1 base short and J 8 bases short, with 8 bases between. The CDR3 has 13 residues. Germline values: CDR1 LGHNA, CDR2 YSLEER.

The rearrangement joins TRBV27 to TRBJ1-6; 8 nucleotides line up with TRBD1. With V trimmed by 6 bases and J by 7 bases, 5 bases remained unmatched. The CDR3 consists of 14 residues. Germline V lookup: CDR1 MNHEY, CDR2 SMNVEV (reference sequence). The CDR3 is CASSVRGPNSPLHF. DNA of the CDR3: TGTGCCAGCAGCGTCAGGGGGCCCAATTCACCCCTCCACTTT.

This clone appeared a few times. The chain is built from TRBV7-2 and TRBJ1-1, with D perhaps TRBD1 (6 bases). Germline V gene lookup returns CDR1 SGHTA and CDR2 FQGNSA. V was shortened by 5 bases and J by 6 bases, with 19 bases between the two germline ends. The CDR3 runs 15 residues. DNA of the CDR3: TGTGCCAGCAGCGCAACAGGGACGATACTCCCTGAAGCTTTCTTT. It translates to CASSATGTILPEAFF.

The chain has TRBV10-3 and TRBJ1-3; TRBD1 matches 7 bases. Germline CDR1 and CDR2: ENHRY and SYGVKD. There are 16 residues in the CDR3. V lost 4 bases and J lost 1; bases outside the gene matches: 7. The CDR3 sequence is CAISGDDRASGNTIYF. In DNA form, the CDR3 reads TGTGCCATCAGTGGCGACGACAGGGCGTCTGGAAACACCATATATTTT.

The rearrangement links TRBV19 to TRBJ1-6; 10 nucleotides align to TRBD1. CDR1 is LNHDA, CDR2 SQIVND, per germline (reference sequence). CDR3 length: 14 residues. The V gene end was trimmed by 3 bases and the J gene end by 10 bases; junction bases not matched to a gene: 3. CDR3 sequence reads: CASSIDRGQSPLHF. CDR3 bases: TGTGCCAGTAGTATCGACAGGGGGCAATCACCCCTCCACTTT.

This clone has just a few counts. The rearrangement links TRBV12-5 to TRBJ1-1; 7 bases map to TRBD1. CDR3 length: 19 residues. After removal of 0 bases from V and 0 bases from J, the junction contained 13 bases not matched to a gene. Per germline, CDR1 LGHNT and CDR2 FRNRAP. The CDR3 sequence: CASGLVARGLNPMNTEAFF. The CDR3 DNA follows: TGTGCTAGTGGTTTGGTAGCGAGGGGGCTTAATCCTATGAACACTGAAGCTTTCTTT. Combining the CDR3 with reference TRBV12-5 and TRBJ1-1 gives the whole variable domain DARVTQTPRHKVTEMGQEVTMRCQPILGHNTVFWYRQTMMQGLELLAYFRNRAPLDDSGMPKDRFSAEMPDATLATLKIQPSEPRDSAVYFCASGLVARGLNPMNTEAFFGQGTRLTVV.

The chain carries TRBV30 and TRBJ1-3, with D possibly being TRBD1 (6 bases). This CDR3 is 13 amino acids long. CDR1 and CDR2 (germline): GTSNPN, SVGIG (reference sequence). V lost 5 bases to trimming and J lost 8 bases, with 16 bases between them. The CDR3 DNA is TGTGCCTGGCACAGGGATCTTGGTGACACCATATATTTT. Its protein product is CAWHRDLGDTIYF. The complete variable domain, with remaining parts taken from reference TRBV30 and TRBJ1-3, reads SQTIHQWPATLVQPVGSPLSLECTVEGTSNPNLYWYRQAAGRGLQLLFYSVGIGQISSEVPQNLSASRPQDRQFILSSKKLLLSDSGFYLCAWHRDLGDTIYFGEGSWLTVV.

The table lists this clone with a count of one. The CDR3 DNA follows: TGTGCCAGCAGCAAAGGGTGGGGGACAGCTGGAAACACCATATATTTT. Translated: CASSKGWGTAGNTIYF. This chain links TRBV21-1 with TRBJ1-3; the table names TRBD1, a call not compared with the DNA. TRBV21-1 is an annotated pseudogene. This CDR3 is 16 amino acids long.

V and J are TRBV30 and TRBJ2-5, with 7 bases identical to TRBD2. The closer fit of TRBJ2-7 to the DNA end suggests the J call may be wrong. Germline CDR1 GTSNPN, CDR2 SVGIG (reference sequence). CDR3 length equals 15 residues. The chain's CDR3 is CAWSFGTTATYEQYF. The CDR3 DNA is TGTGCCTGGAGTTTTGGGACTACCGCCACCTACGAGCAGTACTTC.

This chain joins TRBV28 and TRBJ1-4, with a possible D match to TRBD1 (6 bases). CDR3 length: 15 residues. Trimming took off 5 bases at V and 8 bases at J, with 18 bases between the two ends. CDR1 and CDR2 (germline): MDHEN, SYDVKM. For the CDR3, the DNA is TGTGCCAGCAGTGCCTACGGGCAGGGGATGGAAAAACTGTTTTTT. Residues: CASSAYGQGMEKLFF. Full variable domain (remainder filled in from reference TRBV28 and TRBJ1-4): DVKVTQSSRYLVKRTGEKVFLECVQDMDHENMFWYRQDPGLGLRLIYFSYDVKMKEKGDIPEGYSVSREKKERFSLILESASTNQTSMYLCASSAYGQGMEKLFFGSGTQLSVL.

The chain carries TRBV6-1 and TRBJ2-2; TRBD2 matches at 8 bases. Trimming at V came to 4 bases and at J to 5 bases, leaving 9 bases not matched to a gene. CDR1 MNHNS and CDR2 SASEGT come from the germline V gene. The CDR3 has 16 residues. CDR3 sequence reads: CASSALSGAETGELFF. The CDR3 DNA reads TGTGCCAGCAGTGCCCTTAGCGGGGCTGAGACCGGGGAGCTGTTTTTT.

J is TRBJ1-1 and V is TRBV21-1. TRBV21-1 is recorded as a pseudogene. CDR3 length: 15 amino acids. The CDR3 coding sequence is TGTGCCAGCAGCAGGAAGGGAGTTTTTAGGACTGAAGCTTTCTTT. Translating gives CASSRKGVFRTEAFF.

V usage is TRBV5-1 and J usage is TRBJ2-2; TRBD1 matches at 7 bases. Germline-derived CDR1 and CDR2 are SGHRS and YFSETQ. CDR3 size: 18 residues. J was trimmed by 4 bases and V by 2 bases; bases with no gene match: 14. CDR3 protein: CASSLQPATGSVTGELFF. The CDR3 DNA reads TGCGCCAGCAGCTTACAACCGGCGACAGGGTCGGTCACCGGGGAGCTGTTTTTT.

Many counts were recorded for this clone. The rearrangement joins TRBV28 to TRBJ1-1; the D gene is possibly TRBD1 (5 bases). Germline CDR1 reads MDHEN; CDR2 reads SYDVKM. The CDR3 length is 12 residues. V lost 11 bases to trimming and J lost 7 bases, with 17 bases between them. The CDR3: CALRAPRGEAFF. As DNA, the CDR3 is TGTGCCCTACGCGCCCCAAGGGGTGAAGCTTTCTTT.

V is TRBV7-8 and J is TRBJ1-4; 10 nucleotides agree with TRBD1. The length of the CDR3 is 15 residues. Germline lookup yields CDR1 SGHVS and CDR2 FQNEAQ. V lost 5 bases to trimming and J lost 7 bases; unmatched junction nucleotides: 7. The CDR3 loop reads CASSRTGGLIEKLFF. The CDR3 DNA is TGTGCCAGCAGCCGGACAGGGGGATTGATTGAAAAACTGTTTTTT. The complete variable domain, with remaining parts taken from reference TRBV7-8 and TRBJ1-4, reads GAGVSQSPRYKVAKRGQDVALRCDPISGHVSLFWYQQALGQGPEFLTYFQNEAQLDKSGLPSDRFFAERPEGSVSTLKIQRTQQEDSAVYLCASSRTGGLIEKLFFGSGTQLSVL.